These 2 T cell receptor beta chains came from one sample sequenced in a study of a mutant IDH1 vaccine in newly diagnosed glioma. Time point in this sample: week 5, during vaccination. It was 300 ug of mutant IDH1 20-mer peptide that made up each vaccine dose, given with topical imiquimod. The protocol was immunoSEQ multiplex PCR, while the TCRdb copy is restricted to in-frame clones and leaves out a portion. Among about 50,000 clones listed, roughly 80% were seen once. No antigens are known for them. The source was PBMCs, collected from a glioma patient whose treatment included an IDH1 peptide vaccine. The origin of the receptors is a woman aged 45-60 years with glioma.

The V gene is TRBV5-1, the J gene TRBJ1-5, with 9 nucleotides matching TRBD1. The ends lost 2 bases at V and 5 bases at J; junction bases unmatched: 5. The CDR3 contains 15 residues. CDR1 and CDR2 (germline): SGHRS, YFSETQ. CDR3 DNA: TGCGCCAGCAGCTTCGGACAGGGGTTTGATCAGCCCCAGCATTTT. It is translated as CASSFGQGFDQPQHF.

A remark on this clone: The germline gene is not matched at one end of the junction; a read error may be the cause. This chain joins TRBV25-1 and TRBJ2-7; D may be TRBD2 (6 bases). CDR1 is MGHDK, CDR2 SYGVNS, per germline. CDR3 size: 13 residues. CDR3 in DNA: TGTGCCAGCAGTGACATCGGGGGAAACACGATGATTTTC. Translated: CASSDIGGNTMIF.